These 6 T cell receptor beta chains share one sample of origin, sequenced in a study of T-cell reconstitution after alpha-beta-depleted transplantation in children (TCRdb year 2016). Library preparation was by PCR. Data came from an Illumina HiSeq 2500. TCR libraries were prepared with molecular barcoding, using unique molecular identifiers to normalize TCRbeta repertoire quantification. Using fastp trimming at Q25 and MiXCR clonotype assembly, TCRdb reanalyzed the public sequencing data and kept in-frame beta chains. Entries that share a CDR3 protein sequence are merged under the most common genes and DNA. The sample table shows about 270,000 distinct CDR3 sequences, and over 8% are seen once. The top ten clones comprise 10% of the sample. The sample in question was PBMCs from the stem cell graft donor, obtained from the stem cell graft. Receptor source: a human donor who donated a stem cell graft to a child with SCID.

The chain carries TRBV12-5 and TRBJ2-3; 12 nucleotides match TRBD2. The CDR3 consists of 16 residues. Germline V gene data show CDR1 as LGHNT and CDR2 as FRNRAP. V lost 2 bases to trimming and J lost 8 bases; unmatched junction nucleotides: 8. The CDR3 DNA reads TGTGCTAGTGGTTTGACTAGCGGGGGGTCCGGCGGTACGCAGTATTTT. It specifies CASGLTSGGSGGTQYF.

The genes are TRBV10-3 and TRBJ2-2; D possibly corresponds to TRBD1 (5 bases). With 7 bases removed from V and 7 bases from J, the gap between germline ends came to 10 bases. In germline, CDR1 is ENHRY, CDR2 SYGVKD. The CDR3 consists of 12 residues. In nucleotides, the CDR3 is TGTGCCATCAATCGCCAGGGCGGGGAGCTGTTTTTT. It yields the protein CAINRQGGELFF.

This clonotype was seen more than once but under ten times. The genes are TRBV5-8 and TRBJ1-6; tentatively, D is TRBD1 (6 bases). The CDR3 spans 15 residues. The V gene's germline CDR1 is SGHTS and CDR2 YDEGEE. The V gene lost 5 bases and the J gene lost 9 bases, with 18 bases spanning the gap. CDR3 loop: CASSNRGGGGSPLHF. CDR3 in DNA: TGTGCCAGCAGTAACCGAGGGGGGGGAGGTTCACCCCTCCACTTT.

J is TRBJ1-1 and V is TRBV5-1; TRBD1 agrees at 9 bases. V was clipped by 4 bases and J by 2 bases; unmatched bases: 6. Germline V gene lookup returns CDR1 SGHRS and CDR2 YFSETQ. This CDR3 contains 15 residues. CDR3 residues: CASSHGDRDNTEAFF. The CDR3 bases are TGCGCCAGCAGCCATGGGGACAGGGACAACACTGAAGCTTTCTTT.

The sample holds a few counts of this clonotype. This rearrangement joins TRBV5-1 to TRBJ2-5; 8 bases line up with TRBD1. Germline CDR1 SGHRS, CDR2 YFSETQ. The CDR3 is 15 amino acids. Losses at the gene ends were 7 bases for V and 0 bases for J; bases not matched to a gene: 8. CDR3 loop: CASCRQGLYQETQYF. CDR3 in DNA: TGCGCCAGCTGCCGACAGGGGCTGTACCAAGAGACCCAGTACTTC.

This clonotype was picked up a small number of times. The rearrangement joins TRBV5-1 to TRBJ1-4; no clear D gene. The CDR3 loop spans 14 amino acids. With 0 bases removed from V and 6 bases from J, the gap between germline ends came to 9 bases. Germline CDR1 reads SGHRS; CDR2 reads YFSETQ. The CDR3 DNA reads TGCGCCAGCAGCTTGGTCAGACCCGATGAAAAACTGTTTTTT. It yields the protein CASSLVRPDEKLFF.